Given below is one TCR beta chain in context. The data derive from a study of CD8+ T cells in alopecia areata. Treatment here: oral pan-JAK inhibitor, 5-10 mg twice daily. Sequencing templates came from extracted RNA that was reverse transcribed into cDNA. This table comes from immunoSEQ multiplex PCR, and its TCRdb copy is limited to in-frame clones, with some not included. The sample consists of some 150,000 clones, roughly 50% of them appearing once. This specimen was CD8+ T cells sorted from blood, taken at week 4, from a patient treated with tofacitinib. The clonotype comes from a human donor with alopecia areata.

Here the CDR3 DNA reads TGTGCCAGCAGTTCTAGTAGGGCGAACACTGAAGCTTTCTTT. Translated: CASSSSRANTEAFF. The V and J genes are TRBV2 and TRBJ1-1; D unclear. Trimming removed 5 bases from V and 1 base from J, with 11 bases in between. The germline V gene has CDR1 SNHLY and CDR2 FYNNEI. The CDR3 contains 14 residues.